What follows are 11 T cell receptor beta chains derived from one specimen sequenced in a study of T-cell reconstitution after alpha-beta-depleted transplantation in children. A TCRbeta library incorporating unique molecular identifiers was prepared. Each CDR3 protein is one row after TCRdb ran MiXCR on the PCR reads. The sample contains roughly 300,000 distinct CDR3 sequences, 11% of which appear only once. The sequenced sample was peripheral blood, obtained 180 days after TCRalphabeta/CD19-depleted stem cell transplant. These TCRs come from a male patient aged 2-9 years who had a stem cell transplant for chronic granulomatous disease, so the T cells may come from the graft donor.

This clonotype was counted at least ten times. The chain is built from TRBV12-3 or TRBV12-4 and TRBJ1-2; 9 positions match TRBD1. The CDR3 runs to 16 residues. With V trimmed by 7 bases and J by 4 bases, 13 bases remained unmatched. CDR3 amino acids: CASIPGQGSVGYGYTF. The CDR3 region has the DNA TGTGCCAGCATCCCGGGACAGGGAAGCGTAGGCTATGGCTACACCTTC.

This clonotype was observed many times. The chain employs TRBV20-1 and TRBJ2-1, with a tentative D call TRBD2 (5 bases). Trimming took 7 bases from V and 4 from J, leaving 17 bases between them. The CDR3 totals 14 residues. Germline CDR1 DFQATT, CDR2 SNEGSKA (reference sequence). CDR3 in amino acids: CSVIREAEYNEQFF. The CDR3 DNA sequence: TGCAGTGTTATCCGGGAAGCAGAATACAATGAGCAGTTCTTC.

This clonotype was observed at least ten times. The chain joins TRBV20-1 to TRBJ2-5; D call uncertain. V dropped 0 bases and J dropped 7 bases, with 12 bases sitting between them. CDR1 and CDR2 (germline): DFQATT, SNEGSKA (reference sequence). The CDR3 sequence is 13 residues long. The CDR3 nucleotides are TGCAGTGCTAGAGATTGGCGAAGACGGACCCAGTACTTC. It yields the protein CSARDWRRRTQYF.

At least ten counts were recorded for this clonotype. The V and J genes are TRBV15 and TRBJ2-5; TRBD1 agrees at 8 bases. The CDR3 has 16 residues. Germline values: CDR1 LNHNV, CDR2 YYDKDF (reference sequence). With V trimmed by 0 bases and J by 4 bases, 7 bases remained unmatched. CDR3 region: CATSRDLAGGGETQYF. DNA of the CDR3: TGTGCCACCAGCAGAGATCTGGCAGGGGGCGGAGAGACCCAGTACTTC.

This clonotype was counted at least ten times. V is TRBV7-2 and J is TRBJ2-3, with no clear D. Germline CDR1 is SGHTA and CDR2 is FQGNSA. Trimming removed 3 bases from V and 2 bases from J, with 9 bases in between. The CDR3 extends over 14 amino acids. CDR3: CASSLDGSTDTQYF. Written as DNA, the CDR3 is TGTGCCAGCAGCTTGGACGGATCCACAGATACGCAGTATTTT.

This clonotype was seen ten or more times. V is TRBV28 and J is TRBJ2-1, with D maybe TRBD2 (5 bases). V lost 3 bases to trimming and J lost 7 bases, with 25 bases between them. The CDR3 contains 18 residues. The germline CDR1 and CDR2 sequences are MDHEN and SYDVKM. DNA of the CDR3: TGTGCCAGCAGTTTGTGGGGTCCCTCCAGGACTCCGGCTAATGAGCAGTTCTTC. It is translated as CASSLWGPSRTPANEQFF.

This clonotype was counted many times. This chain joins TRBV20-1 and TRBJ2-7; 8 nucleotides agree with TRBD2. V shed 3 bases and J 3 bases; nucleotides not matched to a gene: 7. The CDR3 runs 14 residues. Germline CDR1 reads DFQATT; CDR2 reads SNEGSKA (reference sequence). CDR3 residues: CSARIYGTSYEQYF. The CDR3 nucleotides read TGCAGTGCTAGGATTTACGGGACTAGCTACGAGCAGTACTTC.

This clonotype has at least ten counts. The chain carries TRBV9 and TRBJ1-6, with D possibly matching TRBD1 (5 bases). CDR3 size: 14 residues. CDR1 SGDLS and CDR2 YYNGEE come from the germline V gene. Trimming pared 3 bases from V and 7 bases from J, leaving 11 bases between. The CDR3 DNA sequence: TGTGCCAGCAGCGGTACAGGACCGAATTCACCCCTCCACTTT. This gives the protein CASSGTGPNSPLHF.

This clonotype showed up many times. The rearrangement joins TRBV19 to TRBJ1-1; D ambiguous. Germline V gene lookup returns CDR1 LNHDA and CDR2 SQIVND (reference sequence). The CDR3 contains 13 residues. Between the trimmed V and J ends, which lost 2 bases and 1 base, there was a span of 5 bases. The CDR3 protein is CASSIIKNTEAFF. In DNA, the CDR3 is TGTGCCAGTAGTATAATAAAGAACACTGAAGCTTTCTTT. The full variable domain, rest sourced from reference TRBV19 and TRBJ1-1, is DGGITQSPKYLFRKEGQNVTLSCEQNLNHDAMYWYRQDPGQGLRLIYYSQIVNDFQKGDIAEGYSVSREKKESFPLTVTSAQKNPTAFYLCASSIIKNTEAFFGQGTRLTVV.

This clonotype was recorded many times. The genes are TRBV5-1 and TRBJ2-3; D tentatively reads TRBD1 or TRBD2 (5 bases each). Trimming removed 4 bases at V and 13 bases at J, with 13 bases between. Germline V lookup: CDR1 SGHRS, CDR2 YFSETQ. CDR3 length: 11 amino acids. The CDR3, as DNA: TGCGCCAGCAGCGCAGGGACCGCTAAGTATTTT. Amino acids: CASSAGTAKYF.

Many counts were recorded for this clonotype. This chain joins TRBV5-1 and TRBJ2-2; D is perhaps TRBD1 or TRBD2 (5 bases each). The CDR3 runs 14 residues. CDR1 is SGHRS and CDR2 is YFSETQ in the germline V gene. Trimming took 3 bases from V and 12 from J, leaving 18 bases between them. The CDR3 DNA sequence: TGCGCCAGCAGCTCTGCCGGGACCCCCGGACAGCTGTTTTTT. This translates into CASSSAGTPGQLFF.